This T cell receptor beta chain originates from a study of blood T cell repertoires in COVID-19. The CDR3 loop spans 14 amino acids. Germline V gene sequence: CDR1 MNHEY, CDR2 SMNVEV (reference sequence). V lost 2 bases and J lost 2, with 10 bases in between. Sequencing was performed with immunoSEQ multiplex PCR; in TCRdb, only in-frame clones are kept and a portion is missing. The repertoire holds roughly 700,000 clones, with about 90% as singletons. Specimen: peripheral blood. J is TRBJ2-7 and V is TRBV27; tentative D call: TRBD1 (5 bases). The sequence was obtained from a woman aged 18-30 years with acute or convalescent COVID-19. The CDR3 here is CASSLLETAYEQYF. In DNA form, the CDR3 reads TGTGCCAGCAGTTTACTAGAGACAGCCTACGAGCAGTACTTC.